The 2 T cell receptor beta chains below come from one sample, sequenced in a study of technical replicates of blood from several donors. Produced via immunoSEQ multiplex PCR; TCRdb's table is partial and in-frame only. Counted here are nearly 80,000 clones, roughly 97% occurring once; the ten biggest clones make up roughly 0.33%. The sequencing input was T cells isolated from PBMCs. The receptors shown here come from a human donor in good health.

The V and J genes are TRBV4-3 and TRBJ1-5; D gene ambiguous. CDR1 and CDR2 (germline): LGHNA, YSLEER. This CDR3 has 14 residues. V was cut by 0 bases and J by 4 bases, with 7 bases left in between. The CDR3 DNA sequence: TGCGCCAGCAGCCAAGACGTAGAAAATCAGCCCCAGCATTTT. Amino acids: CASSQDVENQPQHF.

The V call is TRBV9, the J call TRBJ2-7; D is ambiguous. Trimming shortened V by 0 bases and J by 1 base, and 11 bases separated the two germline ends. Germline V gene lookup returns CDR1 SGDLS and CDR2 YYNGEE. CDR3 length equals 15 residues. The CDR3 nucleotides read TGTGCCAGCAGCGTAGGCAGTGGTCCTTCCTACGAGCAGTACTTC. Its translation: CASSVGSGPSYEQYF.